A selection of T cell receptor beta chains follows, all from one sample in a study of blood T cell repertoires in COVID-19. Sequencing used immunoSEQ multiplex PCR; TCRdb keeps in-frame clones, though not all of them. The top ten clones hold 2% to 3% of a sample with 190,000 or so clones, around 87% of them seen once. Specimen: peripheral blood. These receptors came from a man in his forties or fifties with active or convalescent COVID-19. CDR3s include the opening cysteine and the closing phenylalanine or tryptophan. The order of the fields is D gene, J gene, clone size, V gene, CDR3 DNA, CDR3 protein. The D gene is left open where the match is weak. Not every row has a clone size; where given, it reads once, few, many or a size class.

>TRBD1|TRBJ1-6|.|TRBV6-6
TGTGCCAGCAGCCCCGGGACAGGGAGTTCACCCCTCCACTTT
CASSPGTGSSPLHF
>.|TRBJ2-7|.|TRBV18
TGTGCCAGCTCACCAGGGGGGATCTACGAGCAGTACTTC
CASSPGGIYEQYF
>TRBD1|TRBJ1-2|.|TRBV6-5
TGTGCCAGCAGATACTGGGCGGGACAGGGGGGCTATGGCTACACCTTC
CASRYWAGQGGYGYTF
>.|TRBJ1-6|once|TRBV5-8
TGTGCCAGCAGCCGGGGGAAGGGCTCCTATAATTCACCCCTCCACTTT
CASSRGKGSYNSPLHF
>.|TRBJ1-4|.|TRBV18
TGTGCCAGCTCACCACGGAGTCTTAATGAAAAACTGTTTTTT
CASSPRSLNEKLFF
>TRBD1|TRBJ1-6|.|TRBV6-4
TGTGCCAGCAGTGAAGACAGGGGGCCCGGTTCACCCCTCCACTTT
CASSEDRGPGSPLHF
>.|TRBJ2-5|.|TRBV15
TGTGCCACCAGCAGACCACGAGGGGGACCTCACGGAACCCAGTACTTC
CATSRPRGGPHGTQYF
>.|TRBJ1-6|.|TRBV7-9
TGTGCCAGCAGCTTAGAGGGGAATAATAATTCACCCCTCCACTTT
CASSLEGNNNSPLHF
>TRBD2|TRBJ2-3|.|TRBV20-1
TGCAGTGCTAGTCCCACTAGCGGGGGCACAGATACGCAGTATTTT
CSASPTSGGTDTQYF
>.|TRBJ2-7|.|TRBV5-1
TGCGCCAGCAGCTTGAACGGCAGGGACTACGAGCAGTACTTC
CASSLNGRDYEQYF
>.|TRBJ1-3|.|TRBV5-5
TGTGCCAGCAGCTTGGTACCCCTGTCAGGGGCGGGAAACACCATATATTTT
CASSLVPLSGAGNTIYF
>.|TRBJ1-4|.|TRBV5-1
TGCGCCAGCAGCTTGGAACAGGGTCATAATGAAAAACTGTTTTTT
CASSLEQGHNEKLFF
>.|TRBJ1-2|.|TRBV30
TGTGCCTTGACCCAGGGCGTGAGGTATGGCTACACCTTC
CALTQGVRYGYTF
>.|TRBJ1-1|.|TRBV7-8
TGTGCCAGCAGCTTAGGAGCGGCAGGCCCACTTGAAGCTTTCTTT
CASSLGAAGPLEAFF
>TRBD1|TRBJ1-2|.|TRBV5-8
TGTGCCAGCAGCCACCTACTACAGGGGTATGTTGGCTACACCTTC
CASSHLLQGYVGYTF
>TRBD1|TRBJ1-6|.|TRBV6-4
TGTGCCAGCAGTGCCAACACAGGGGGCGGTTCACCCCTCCACTTT
CASSANTGGGSPLHF
>TRBD1|TRBJ1-3|.|TRBV4-1
TGCGCCAGCAGCCCCTTAGAGGGACAGATTGGAAACACCATATATTTT
CASSPLEGQIGNTIYF
>.|TRBJ2-3|.|TRBV21-1
TGTGCCAGCAGCAAACATAGCACTAGCGGGGGGATAAATACAGATACGCAGTATTTT
CASSKHSTSGGINTDTQYF